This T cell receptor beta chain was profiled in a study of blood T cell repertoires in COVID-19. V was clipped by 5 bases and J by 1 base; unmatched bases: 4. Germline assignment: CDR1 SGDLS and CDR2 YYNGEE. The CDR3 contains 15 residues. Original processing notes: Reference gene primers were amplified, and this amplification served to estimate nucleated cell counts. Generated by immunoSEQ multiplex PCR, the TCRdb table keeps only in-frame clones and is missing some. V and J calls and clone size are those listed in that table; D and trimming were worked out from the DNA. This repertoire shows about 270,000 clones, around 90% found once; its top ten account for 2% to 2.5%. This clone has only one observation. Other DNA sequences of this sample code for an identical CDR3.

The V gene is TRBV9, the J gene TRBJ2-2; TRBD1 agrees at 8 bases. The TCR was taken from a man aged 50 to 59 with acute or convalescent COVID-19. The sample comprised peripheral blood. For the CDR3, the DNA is TGTGCCAGCAGTCCCGGGACAGGGAACACCGGGGAGCTGTTTTTT. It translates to CASSPGTGNTGELFF. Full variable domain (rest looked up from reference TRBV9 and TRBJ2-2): DSGVTQTPKHLITATGQRVTLRCSPRSGDLSVYWYQQSLDQGLQFLIQYYNGEERAKGNILERFSAQQFPDLHSELNLSSLELGDSALYFCASSPGTGNTGELFFGEGSRLTVL.